This entry is about one T cell receptor (beta chain). Its antigen is not known. Primers included in the PCR were 60 Vbeta and 13 Jbeta primers. Sequenced by immunoSEQ multiplex PCR; TCRdb stores in-frame clones only, minus some. The sample has 140,000 or so clones; less than 90% are singletons. These data are taken from a study of cytomegalovirus exposure and HLA in healthy donors. Study observations and caveats: As confirmed in vitro, three CMV-associated chains were specific for CMV antigens.

V lost 4 bases and J 0 bases, leaving 28 bases between the germline ends. The CDR3 length is 20 residues. Germline V gene lookup returns CDR1 MNHEY and CDR2 SMNVEV (reference sequence). The receptor was derived from a boy aged 2 to 10 in good health and CMV-seronegative. The sample consisted of PBMCs. This chain uses TRBV27 with TRBJ2-7; TRBD2 might be the D (6 bases). The CDR3 DNA is TGTGCCAGCAGTTGGGGACTCGGGATGACAACGGTTCCAAACTCCTACGAGCAGTACTTC. It codes for CASSWGLGMTTVPNSYEQYF.